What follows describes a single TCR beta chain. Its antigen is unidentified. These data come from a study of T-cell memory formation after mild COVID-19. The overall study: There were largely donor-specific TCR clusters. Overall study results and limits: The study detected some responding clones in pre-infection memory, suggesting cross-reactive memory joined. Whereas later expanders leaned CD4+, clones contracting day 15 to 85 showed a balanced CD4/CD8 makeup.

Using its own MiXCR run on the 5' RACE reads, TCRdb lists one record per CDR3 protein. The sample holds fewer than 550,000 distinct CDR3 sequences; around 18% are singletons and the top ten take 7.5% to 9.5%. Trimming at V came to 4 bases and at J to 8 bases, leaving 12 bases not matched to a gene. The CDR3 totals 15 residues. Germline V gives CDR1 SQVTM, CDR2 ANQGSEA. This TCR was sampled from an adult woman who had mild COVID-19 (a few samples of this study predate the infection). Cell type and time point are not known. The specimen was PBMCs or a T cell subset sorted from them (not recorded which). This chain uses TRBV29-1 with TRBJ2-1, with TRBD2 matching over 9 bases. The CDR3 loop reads CSVALPSRGGDEQFF. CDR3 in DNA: TGCAGCGTTGCACTACCATCCCGCGGGGGGGATGAGCAGTTCTTC.